These T cell receptor beta chains were read from a single sample in a study of technical replicates of blood from a few donors. The repertoire was sequenced with immunoSEQ multiplex PCR; TCRdb's copy has only in-frame clones and lacks some. Of under 85,000 clones in the sample, about 96% were seen once. The source material was T cells isolated from PBMCs. Receptors were obtained from a human donor in good health. The conserved cysteine and the conserved F or W are not part of the CDR3 here.

j_call cdr3_length v_call cdr3_aa
TRBJ2-2 14 TRBV5-4 ASWRGGGMNTGELF
TRBJ1-3 13 TRBV27 ASSREPYSGNTIY
TRBJ1-5 11 TRBV6-1 ASEDRGGQPQH
TRBJ2-3 12 TRBV6-5 ASSPGTGLDTQY
TRBJ1-5 13 TRBV30 AWSPEGSDLRPQH
TRBJ2-7 11 TRBV15 ATSTRDVYEQY
TRBJ1-1 13 TRBV27 ASSFGDGGGTEAF
TRBJ1-2 11 TRBV7-6 ASSLKSGEGYT
TRBJ2-7 11 TRBV11-2 ASSETRTYEQY
TRBJ1-1 10 TRBV19 ASSINPSEAF
TRBJ2-5 15 TRBV7-9 ASSPWDRGLGQETQY
TRBJ2-4 12 TRBV6-1 ASSVGAGENIQY
TRBJ2-2 12 TRBV5-1 ASSLAGEAGELF
TRBJ2-7 13 TRBV5-1 ASSFNREWGYEQY
TRBJ2-2 11 TRBV19 ASSFQITGELF
TRBJ1-1 13 TRBV7-2 ASSLKDSANTEAF
TRBJ2-2 17 TRBV11-2 ASSSIYDKGQKTTGELF
TRBJ1-1 13 TRBV19 ASSPPGQGAVGAF
TRBJ2-1 14 TRBV6-6 ATKDLGTVKDNEQF
TRBJ1-1 13 TRBV29-1 SVEEWTGMNTEAF
TRBJ1-2 15 TRBV18 ASSPTLTTGVHYGYT
TRBJ2-3 13 TRBV6-6 ASSPSGGARDTQY
TRBJ1-1 10 TRBV23-1 ASRAGGAEAF
TRBJ2-5 10 TRBV6-5 ASRIGEETQY
TRBJ2-4 15 TRBV4-1 ASSQARQPRGVDIQY
TRBJ2-1 13 TRBV10-1 ASSAGAGGPYEQF
TRBJ2-7 13 TRBV6-5 ASSGTGMSSYEQY
TRBJ2-7 15 TRBV4-1 ASSLLPGLGGSYEQY
TRBJ2-2 12 TRBV7-7 ASSLIGGTGELF
TRBJ2-5 11 TRBV27 ASRPGIIETQY
TRBJ2-7 12 TRBV11-1 ASSQDLPTYEQY
TRBJ2-5 13 TRBV5-1 ASSLVSPYQETQY
TRBJ1-5 13 TRBV30 AWSVGRGGNQPQH
TRBJ1-1 13 TRBV19 ASSSLPDTPGEAF
TRBJ1-1 14 TRBV6-4 ASRRSSGTANTEAF
TRBJ2-1 14 TRBV5-1 ASSLAGSGHDNEQF
TRBJ1-1 11 TRBV9 ASSAGGGTEAF
TRBJ1-4 12 TRBV6-5 ASRILSGNEKLF
TRBJ1-1 11 TRBV27 ASRVGANTEAF
TRBJ1-6 12 TRBV30 AWAPGQMNSPLH
TRBJ2-3 16 TRBV7-9 ASSLARVGWKGTDTQY
TRBJ1-2 11 TRBV27 ASSPQDRAGYT
TRBJ1-3 13 TRBV11-2 ASSPDRTSGNTIY
TRBJ2-3 13 TRBV18 ASSLGSGGTDTQY
TRBJ1-2 12 TRBV28 ASSPWDRREGYT
TRBJ1-4 15 TRBV5-1 ASSWRGPDATNEKLF
TRBJ2-3 15 TRBV7-9 ASSPRVRGKDFDTQY
TRBJ1-5 14 TRBV4-1 ASSQDLLREHQPQH
TRBJ1-5 14 TRBV27 ASSPWPSGVDQPQH
TRBJ1-1 13 TRBV19 ASSIEEGALNEAF
TRBJ1-4 12 TRBV5-1 ASSNDRVGEKLF
TRBJ1-6 13 TRBV9 ASSVVGTGRSPLH
TRBJ2-3 14 TRBV7-9 ASSFEGGWGTDTQY